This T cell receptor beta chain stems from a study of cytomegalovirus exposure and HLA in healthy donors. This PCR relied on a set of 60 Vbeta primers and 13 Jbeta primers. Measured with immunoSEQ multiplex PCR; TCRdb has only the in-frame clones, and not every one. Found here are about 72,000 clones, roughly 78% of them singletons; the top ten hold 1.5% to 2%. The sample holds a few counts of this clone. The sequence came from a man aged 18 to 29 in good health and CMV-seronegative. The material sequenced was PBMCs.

The CDR3 region is CASSQDSGGADYGYTF. The CDR3 bases are TGCGCCAGCAGCCAAGATTCGGGGGGCGCGGACTATGGCTACACCTTC. This rearrangement joins TRBV4-3 to TRBJ1-2; possible D gene TRBD1, 6 bases. The CDR3 runs to 16 residues. Per the germline V gene, CDR1 is LGHNA and CDR2 is YSLEER. The germline V and J ends were trimmed by 0 bases and 3 bases, with 14 bases remaining between them.